This is a list of T cell receptor beta chains from one sample in a study of blood T cell repertoires in COVID-19. Clones were read by immunoSEQ multiplex PCR, and TCRdb kept only the in-frame ones, dropping some. The repertoire holds 130,000 to 150,000 clones, with roughly 87% as singletons. The sequenced material came from peripheral blood. These receptors came from a woman between 50 and 59 years old with acute or convalescent COVID-19. The CDR3 runs from the conserved cysteine through the conserved F or W. Fields, in order: clone size, J gene, V gene, D gene, CDR3 protein, CDR3 DNA. A D gene is named only where the DNA matches it firmly. A clone size is listed for some rows: how often the clone was seen (once, few, many), or a class if it is expanded.

- TRBJ2-7 TRBV13 - CASSSPGLPYEQYF TGTGCCAGCAGCTCCCCGGGACTGCCATACGAGCAGTACTTC
- TRBJ2-1 TRBV19 TRBD1 CASSIRDRDRGSYNEQFF TGTGCCAGTAGTATCCGGGACAGGGATCGTGGCTCCTACAATGAGCAGTTCTTC
- TRBJ2-7 TRBV9 - CASSPKNYPSYEQYF TGTGCCAGCAGCCCTAAAAACTATCCTTCCTACGAGCAGTACTTC
- TRBJ2-5 TRBV19 TRBD2 CASSTSGQETQYF TGTGCCAGTAGCACTAGCGGTCAAGAGACCCAGTACTTC
- TRBJ1-5 TRBV5-1 - CASSLTPLNQPQHF TGCGCCAGCAGCTTAACTCCTCTAAATCAGCCCCAGCATTTT
- TRBJ1-1 TRBV9 - CASSVDGSANTEAFF TGTGCCAGCAGCGTAGATGGCTCTGCTAACACTGAAGCTTTCTTT
- TRBJ1-2 TRBV6-5 - CASIRLWSNYGYTF TGTGCCAGCATTCGGTTATGGTCTAACTATGGCTACACCTTC
once TRBJ2-5 TRBV10-1 TRBD2 CASSESILAGEETQYF TGCGCCAGCAGTGAGTCGATCCTAGCGGGAGAGGAGACCCAGTACTTC
- TRBJ1-2 TRBV28 TRBD1 CASSLIGQGTYGYTF TGTGCCAGCAGTTTAATCGGACAGGGGACCTATGGCTACACCTTC
- TRBJ2-7 TRBV5-1 TRBD2 CASSLVALGLAGGTGEQYF TGCGCCAGCAGCTTGGTGGCCCTGGGACTAGCGGGGGGTACTGGTGAGCAGTACTTC
- TRBJ2-7 TRBV28 TRBD1 CASSFRDRNLRWQYF TGTGCCAGCAGTTTCCGGGACAGGAATCTACGATGGCAGTACTTC
- TRBJ1-2 TRBV27 - CASSLYRGGDYGYTF TGTGCCAGCAGTTTATACCGTGGGGGGGACTATGGCTACACCTTC
- TRBJ1-1 TRBV18 TRBD1 CASSYRGGTEAFF TGTGCCAGCTCATACAGGGGTGGCACTGAAGCTTTCTTT
- TRBJ1-6 TRBV7-8 TRBD1 CASSLGTGRTYNSPLHF TGTGCCAGCAGCTTAGGGACAGGGCGGACCTATAATTCACCCCTCCACTTT
- TRBJ2-2 TRBV28 TRBD2 CASRGGANTGELFF TGTGCCAGCCGCGGGGGGGCGAACACCGGGGAGCTGTTTTTT
- TRBJ2-2 TRBV5-1 - CASSLSGGLNTGELFF TGCGCCAGCAGCTTGTCGGGGGGCTTGAACACCGGGGAGCTGTTTTTT
- TRBJ1-1 TRBV24-1 TRBD1 CATSDRRQGQAFF TGTGCCACCAGTGATAGGCGACAGGGTCAAGCTTTCTTT
once TRBJ2-1 TRBV7-9 - CASSAGLGQFF TGTGCCAGCAGCGCAGGGTTGGGACAGTTCTTC
- TRBJ2-7 TRBV19 - CASSMGGGAYEQYF TGTGCCAGTAGTATGGGGGGAGGCGCCTACGAGCAGTACTTC
- TRBJ1-2 TRBV19 - CASSMTGSSYGYTF TGTGCCAGTAGTATGACAGGCTCCTCCTATGGCTACACCTTC
- TRBJ2-3 TRBV30 TRBD2 CAWRKRGGNTQYF TGTGCCTGGAGGAAGCGGGGGGGAAATACGCAGTATTTT
- TRBJ1-1 TRBV6-1 - CASSEGYIEAFF TGTGCCAGCAGTGAAGGTTACATCGAAGCTTTCTTT
- TRBJ1-4 TRBV27 - CASSLLYGTSNEKLFF TGTGCCAGCAGTTTATTGTACGGGACTTCTAATGAAAAACTGTTTTTT
- TRBJ2-3 TRBV7-3 TRBD2 CASSLTVERGPTDTQYF TGTGCCAGCAGCTTAACGGTAGAGCGGGGCCCCACAGATACGCAGTATTTT
- TRBJ1-5 TRBV20-1 - CSASGSYSNQPQHF TGCAGTGCTAGTGGGAGTTATAGCAATCAGCCCCAGCATTTT